The 10 T cell receptor beta chains below come from one sample, sequenced in a study of T-cell reconstitution after alpha-beta-depleted transplantation in children. TCRbeta library preparation incorporated unique molecular identifiers. TCRdb passed the PCR reads through MiXCR, listing each CDR3 protein once. This table has 700,000 to 950,000 distinct CDR3 sequences, 15% to 20% appearing once. The sample consisted of PBMCs, mostly from graft donor cells, taken 360 days after TCRalphabeta/CD19-depleted stem cell transplant. The source is a male patient younger than 18 who had a stem cell transplant for acute lymphoblastic leukemia, so the T cells may come from the graft donor.

This sequence joins TRBV3-1 and TRBJ2-7, with D maybe TRBD2 (5 bases). The CDR3 totals 16 residues. Germline values: CDR1 LGHDT, CDR2 YNNKEL (reference sequence). V lost 4 bases to trimming and J lost 3 bases, with 19 bases between them. The CDR3 here is CASSRKRTLPGYEQYF. The CDR3 DNA reads TGTGCCAGCAGCCGTAAGAGGACTCTCCCCGGCTACGAGCAGTACTTC.

This clonotype appeared a few times. The V and J genes are TRBV29-1 and TRBJ2-7; D gene uncertain. Per germline, CDR1 SQVTM and CDR2 ANQGSEA. V was clipped by 5 bases and J by 4 bases, with 12 bases between them. The CDR3 runs to 12 residues. In DNA form, the CDR3 reads TGCAGCGTTAGGACGGTTGGTTACGAGCAGTACTTC. Protein: CSVRTVGYEQYF.

The chain is built from TRBV7-8 and TRBJ2-7; D perhaps matches TRBD2 (5 bases). The V gene's germline CDR1 is SGHVS and CDR2 FQNEAQ. Trimming pared 5 bases from V and 4 bases from J, leaving 18 bases between. CDR3 length: 15 residues. This CDR3 reads CASSPQVWERYEQYF. Here the CDR3 DNA reads TGTGCCAGCAGCCCCCAAGTATGGGAGAGATACGAGCAGTACTTC.

This clonotype was counted once. V and J are TRBV19 and TRBJ2-7; the match to TRBD2 covers 12 bases. The germline V gene encodes CDR1 LNHDA and CDR2 SQIVND (reference sequence). With 3 bases clipped from V and 2 bases from J, the junction kept 2 bases outside the gene matches. The CDR3 extends over 15 amino acids. DNA for the CDR3: TGTGCCAGTAGTATGAGGACTAGCGGGACCTACGAGCAGTACTTC. Protein sequence: CASSMRTSGTYEQYF. The full variable domain, rest sourced from reference TRBV19 and TRBJ2-7, is DGGITQSPKYLFRKEGQNVTLSCEQNLNHDAMYWYRQDPGQGLRLIYYSQIVNDFQKGDIAEGYSVSREKKESFPLTVTSAQKNPTAFYLCASSMRTSGTYEQYFGPGTRLTVT.

The chain is built from TRBV5-1 and TRBJ2-7, with TRBD2 identical over 7 bases. This CDR3 is built from 13 residues. In germline, CDR1 is SGHRS, CDR2 YFSETQ. V shed 7 bases, J shed 4 bases, and the junction held 8 bases outside the gene matches. CDR3 nucleotides: TGCGCCAGCGGGTTCAGCGGGGATTACGAGCAGTACTTC. This sequence encodes CASGFSGDYEQYF.

This clonotype was observed a few times. This chain uses TRBV7-2 with TRBJ2-2, with D perhaps TRBD2 (6 bases). CDR1 and CDR2 from the germline V gene are SGHTA and FQGNSA. Trimming pared 11 bases from V and 3 bases from J, leaving 13 bases between. This CDR3 contains 13 residues. CDR3 residues: CAPRGTDTGELFF. In DNA form, the CDR3 reads TGTGCCCCACGCGGGACCGACACCGGGGAGCTGTTTTTT.

The DNA of the CDR3 is TGTGCCAGCAGCTTCCGCCCACCGGGACAGGGAGATTCACCCCTCCACTTT. As protein: CASSFRPPGQGDSPLHF. The chain links TRBV7-8 to TRBJ1-6, with 9 bases matching TRBD1. This CDR3 is 17 amino acids long. Germline values: CDR1 SGHVS, CDR2 FQNEAQ. J was trimmed by 8 bases and V by 3 bases; bases with no gene match: 11. The full variable domain, completed using reference TRBV7-8 and TRBJ1-6, is GAGVSQSPRYKVAKRGQDVALRCDPISGHVSLFWYQQALGQGPEFLTYFQNEAQLDKSGLPSDRFFAERPEGSVSTLKIQRTQQEDSAVYLCASSFRPPGQGDSPLHFGNGTRLTVT.

This clonotype has just a few counts. The chain carries TRBV20-1 and TRBJ2-1; perhaps D is TRBD1 or TRBD2 (6 bases each). Trimming took 7 bases from V and 4 from J, leaving 14 bases between them. This CDR3 is 13 amino acids long. Germline V gene sequence: CDR1 DFQATT, CDR2 SNEGSKA (reference sequence). The DNA for the CDR3 is TGCAGTGAGGAGGGGGGCGCTTACAATGAGCAGTTCTTC. Its protein product is CSEEGGAYNEQFF.

The chain employs TRBV18 and TRBJ1-1; possibly TRBD1 for D (5 bases). V lost 3 bases and J lost 4, with 12 bases in between. The germline CDR1 and CDR2 sequences are KGHSH and LQKENI. CDR3 length: 14 amino acids. This CDR3 reads CASSPPGTGTEAFF. In nucleotides, the CDR3 is TGTGCCAGCTCACCGCCCGGGACCGGCACTGAAGCTTTCTTT.

The rearrangement joins TRBV7-8 to TRBJ1-2; no clear D. V was shortened by 5 bases and J by 7 bases, with 14 bases between the two germline ends. The CDR3 is 13 residues long. Germline V gives CDR1 SGHVS, CDR2 FQNEAQ. CDR3 bases: TGTGCCAGCAGCGATCCGGGCCGCACTGGCTACACCTTC. Residues: CASSDPGRTGYTF.